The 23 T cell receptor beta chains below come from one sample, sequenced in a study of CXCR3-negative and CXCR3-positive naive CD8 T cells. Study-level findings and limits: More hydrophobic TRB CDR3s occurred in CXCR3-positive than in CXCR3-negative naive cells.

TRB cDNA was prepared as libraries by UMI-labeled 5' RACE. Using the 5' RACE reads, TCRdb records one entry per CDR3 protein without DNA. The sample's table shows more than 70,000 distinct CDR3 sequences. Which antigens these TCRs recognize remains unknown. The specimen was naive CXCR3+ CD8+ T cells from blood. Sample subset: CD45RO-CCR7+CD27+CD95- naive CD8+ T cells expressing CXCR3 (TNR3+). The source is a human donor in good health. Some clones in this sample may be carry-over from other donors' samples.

The CDR3 sequence: CSAGTGGNSPLHF. This chain connects TRBV29-1 to TRBJ1-6; TCRdb calls TRBD1, which cannot be checked without DNA. Germline V gene sequence: CDR1 SQVTM, CDR2 ANQGSEA. CDR3 length: 13 amino acids.

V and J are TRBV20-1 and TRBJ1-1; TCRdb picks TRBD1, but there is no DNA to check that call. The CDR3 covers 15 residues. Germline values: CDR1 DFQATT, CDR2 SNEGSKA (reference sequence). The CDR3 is CSASNRGFEDTEAFF.

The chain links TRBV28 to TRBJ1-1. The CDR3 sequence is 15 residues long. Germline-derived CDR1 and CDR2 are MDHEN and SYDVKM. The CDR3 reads CASSLEGFMNTEAFF.

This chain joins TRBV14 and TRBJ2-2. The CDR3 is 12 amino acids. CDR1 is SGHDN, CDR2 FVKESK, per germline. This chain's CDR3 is CASSPGGWELFF.

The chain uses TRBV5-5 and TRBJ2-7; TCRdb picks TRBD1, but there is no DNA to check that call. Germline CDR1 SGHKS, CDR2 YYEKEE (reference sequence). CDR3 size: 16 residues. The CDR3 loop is CASSQGGSTDSYEQYF.

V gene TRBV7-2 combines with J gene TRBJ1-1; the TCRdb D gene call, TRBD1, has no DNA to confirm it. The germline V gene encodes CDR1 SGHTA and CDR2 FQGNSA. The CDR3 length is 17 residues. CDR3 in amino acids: CASSLGWDSGPNTEAFF.

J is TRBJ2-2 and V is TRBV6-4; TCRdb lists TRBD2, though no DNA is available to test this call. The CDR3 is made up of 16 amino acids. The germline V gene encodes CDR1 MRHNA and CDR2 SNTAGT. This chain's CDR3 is CASSDSLEGNTGELFF.

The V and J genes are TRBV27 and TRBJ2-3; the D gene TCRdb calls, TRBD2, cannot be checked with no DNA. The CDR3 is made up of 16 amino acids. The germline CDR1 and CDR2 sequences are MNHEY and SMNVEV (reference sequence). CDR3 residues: CASSALAPVSTDTQYF.

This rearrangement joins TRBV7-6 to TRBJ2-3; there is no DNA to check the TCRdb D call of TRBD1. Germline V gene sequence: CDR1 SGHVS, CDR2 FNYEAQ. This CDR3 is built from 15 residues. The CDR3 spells CASSLWTGPTDTQYF.

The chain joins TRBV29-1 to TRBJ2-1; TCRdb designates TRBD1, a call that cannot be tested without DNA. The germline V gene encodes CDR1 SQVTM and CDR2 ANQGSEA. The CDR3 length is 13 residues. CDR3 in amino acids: CSVEYLAGNEQFF.

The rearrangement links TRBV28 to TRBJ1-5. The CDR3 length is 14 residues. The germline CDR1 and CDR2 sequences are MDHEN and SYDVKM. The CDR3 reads CASSFGRSHQPQHF.

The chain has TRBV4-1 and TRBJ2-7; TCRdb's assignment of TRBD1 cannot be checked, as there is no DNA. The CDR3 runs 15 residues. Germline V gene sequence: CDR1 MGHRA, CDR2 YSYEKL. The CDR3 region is CASSQRGASSYEQYF.

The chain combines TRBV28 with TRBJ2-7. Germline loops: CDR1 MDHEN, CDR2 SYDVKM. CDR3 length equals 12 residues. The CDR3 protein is CASSLAPYEQYF.

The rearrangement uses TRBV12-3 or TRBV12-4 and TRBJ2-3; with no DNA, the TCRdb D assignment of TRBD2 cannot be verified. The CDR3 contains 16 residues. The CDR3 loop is CASRGTSGGGFYTQYF.

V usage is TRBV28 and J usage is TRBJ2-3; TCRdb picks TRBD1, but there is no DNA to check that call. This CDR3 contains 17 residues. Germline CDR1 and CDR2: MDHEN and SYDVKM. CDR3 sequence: CASSLFGGIQYTDTQYF. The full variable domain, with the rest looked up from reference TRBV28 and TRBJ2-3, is DVKVTQSSRYLVKRTGEKVFLECVQDMDHENMFWYRQDPGLGLRLIYFSYDVKMKEKGDIPEGYSVSREKKERFSLILESASTNQTSMYLCASSLFGGIQYTDTQYFGPGTRLTVL.

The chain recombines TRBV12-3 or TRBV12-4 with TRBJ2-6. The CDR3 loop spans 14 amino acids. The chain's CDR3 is CASSFLSGANVLTF.

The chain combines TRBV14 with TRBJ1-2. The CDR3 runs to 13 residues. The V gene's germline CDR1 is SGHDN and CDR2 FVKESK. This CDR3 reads CASSHGQNYGYTF.

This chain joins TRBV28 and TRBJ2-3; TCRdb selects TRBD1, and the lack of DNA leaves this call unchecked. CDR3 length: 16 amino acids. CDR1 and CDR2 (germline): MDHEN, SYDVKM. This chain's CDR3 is CASSDRDTRRTDTQYF.

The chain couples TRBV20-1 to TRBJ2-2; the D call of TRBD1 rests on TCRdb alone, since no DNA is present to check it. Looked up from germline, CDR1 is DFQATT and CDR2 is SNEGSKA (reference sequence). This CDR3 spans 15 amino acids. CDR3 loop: CSARAGTGDTGELFF.

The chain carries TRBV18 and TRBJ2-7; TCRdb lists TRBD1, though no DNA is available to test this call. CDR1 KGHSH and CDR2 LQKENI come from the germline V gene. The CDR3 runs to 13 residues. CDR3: CASSPVAPYEQYF.

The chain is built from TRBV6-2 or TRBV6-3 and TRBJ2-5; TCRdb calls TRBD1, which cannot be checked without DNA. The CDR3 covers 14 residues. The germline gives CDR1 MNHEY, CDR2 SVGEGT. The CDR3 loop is CASSDRDIQETQYF.

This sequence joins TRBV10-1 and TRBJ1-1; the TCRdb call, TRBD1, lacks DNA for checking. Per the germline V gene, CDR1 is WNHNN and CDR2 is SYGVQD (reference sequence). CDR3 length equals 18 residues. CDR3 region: CASSESPSLVRTNTEAFF.

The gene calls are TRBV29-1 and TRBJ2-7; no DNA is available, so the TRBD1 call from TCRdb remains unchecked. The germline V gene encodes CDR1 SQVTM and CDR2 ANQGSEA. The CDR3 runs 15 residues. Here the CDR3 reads CSVETGQGTAYEQYF.